The rows below give T cell receptor beta chains drawn from one sample of a study of blood T cells in healthy people across ages. A single record per CDR3 protein comes from TCRdb applying MiXCR to the 5' RACE reads. Here the sample spans 1.5 million or so distinct CDR3 sequences, approximately 38% being singletons. Sequencing was carried out using blood. The receptors derive from a woman aged 18-29 years in good health. Both conserved end residues are part of each CDR3. The D gene is left open where the match is weak. Size values are once, few and many counts, or a class for expanded clones, and some rows have none.

>TRBJ2-3|15|TRBV4-1|NA|NA
CASNLQGGREDTQYF
TGCGCCAGCAACCTGCAAGGGGGGAGGGAAGATACGCAGTATTTT
>TRBJ2-3|14|TRBV27|NA|NA
CATGRAESTDTQYF
TGTGCCACCGGAAGGGCAGAGAGCACAGATACGCAGTATTTT
>TRBJ2-7|15|TRBV6-6|TRBD2|NA
CASSYSSGLTYEQYF
TGTGCCAGCAGTTACTCTAGCGGGCTAACCTACGAGCAGTACTTC
>TRBJ2-7|14|TRBV7-2|NA|once
CASSGRVGRETLYF
TGTGCCAGCAGCGGACGCGTCGGGAGAGAGACCCTGTACTTC
>TRBJ2-7|12|TRBV5-1|NA|many
CASSLEGGEQYF
TGTGCCAGCAGTTTAGAGGGGGGGGAGCAGTACTTC
>TRBJ2-1|16|TRBV15|TRBD2|NA
CATSREGTSGTNEQFF
TGTGCCACCAGCAGAGAAGGGACTAGCGGGACCAATGAGCAGTTCTTC
>TRBJ1-4|18|TRBV20-1|TRBD1|NA
CSARRTGSGRATNEKLFF
TGCAGTGCTAGACGGACAGGGTCCGGAAGAGCAACTAATGAAAAACTGTTTTTT
>TRBJ2-7|12|TRBV6-6|NA|few
CASSGTNYEQYF
TGTGCCAGCAGCGGGACAAACTACGAGCAGTACTTC
>TRBJ2-4|11|TRBV5-1|NA|NA
CASSQAYERYF
TGCGCCAGCAGCCAAGCCTACGAGCGGTACTTC
>TRBJ2-1|17|TRBV2|TRBD2|NA
CASRSDLAGGIYNEQFF
TGTGCCAGCAGATCGGACTTAGCGGGAGGCATATACAATGAGCAGTTCTTC
>TRBJ2-1|15|TRBV7-8|TRBD1|few
CASSLTRDRGHEQFF
TGTGCCAGCAGCTTAACCCGGGACAGGGGGCATGAGCAGTTCTTC
>TRBJ1-2|14|TRBV11-1|NA|few
CASSGGDGIYGYTF
TGTGCCAGCAGCGGTGGGGACGGTATCTATGGCTACACCTTC
>TRBJ2-5|12|TRBV20-1|TRBD2|NA
CSAGASGETQYF
TGCAGTGCCGGGGCTAGCGGGGAGACCCAGTACTTC
>TRBJ1-4|14|TRBV4-1|NA|NA
CAGSQLGLGEKLFF
TGCGCCGGCAGCCAACTCGGACTGGGGGAAAAACTGTTTTTT
>TRBJ2-3|17|TRBV11-2|NA|few
CASSRAPKGLPVDTQYF
TGTGCCAGCAGCCGAGCCCCAAAGGGACTCCCCGTGGATACGCAGTATTTT
>TRBJ2-7|14|TRBV28|TRBD1|few
CASSRGRGYYEQYF
TGTGCCAGCAGTAGGGGCAGGGGGTATTACGAGCAGTACTTC
>TRBJ2-1|14|TRBV12-3/TRBV12-4|NA|NA
CASSFSGPKNEQFF
TGTGCCAGCAGTTTCTCCGGGCCTAAAAATGAGCAGTTCTTC
>TRBJ2-1|15|TRBV9|NA|NA
CASSVQGRTYNEQFF
TGTGCCAGCAGCGTGCAGGGGCGAACCTACAATGAGCAGTTCTTC
>TRBJ2-1|17|TRBV5-1|TRBD2|once
CASRFGASGALGNEQFF
TGCGCCAGCAGGTTTGGAGCTAGCGGGGCTCTGGGCAATGAGCAGTTCTTC
>TRBJ2-5|12|TRBV20-1|TRBD2|NA
CSAPPGLGEQYF
TGCAGTGCTCCCCCGGGACTAGGGGAGCAGTACTTC
>TRBJ2-3|14|TRBV6-5|NA|NA
CASSDSNRDHTQYF
TGTGCCAGCAGTGACTCGAACAGGGATCATACGCAGTATTTT
>TRBJ2-7|15|TRBV7-2|NA|few
CASLKGHNVAYEQYF
TGTGCCAGCTTAAAGGGACACAATGTCGCCTACGAGCAGTACTTC
>TRBJ1-5|16|TRBV6-1|NA|NA
CASSERTSVSNQPQHF
TGTGCCAGCAGCGAGCGGACATCCGTTAGCAATCAGCCCCAGCATTTT
>TRBJ2-7|16|TRBV7-6|TRBD2|few
CASSLDISGSTYEQYF
TGTGCCAGCAGCTTAGACATTAGCGGGAGTACCTACGAGCAGTACTTC
>TRBJ2-7|12|TRBV12-3/TRBV12-4|TRBD2|many
CASSGDYYEQYF
TGTGCCAGCAGTGGGGACTACTACGAGCAGTACTTC
>TRBJ2-2|15|TRBV2|TRBD2|few
CASSPSGGDTGELFF
TGTGCCAGCAGTCCTAGCGGGGGGGACACCGGGGAGCTGTTTTTT
>TRBJ2-7|12|TRBV29-1|NA|once
CSVESRGTEQYF
TGCAGCGTTGAGTCCCGGGGGACCGAGCAGTACTTC
>TRBJ2-3|13|TRBV15|NA|NA
CATSTYRTDTQYF
TGTGCCACCAGCACCTATCGCACAGATACGCAGTATTTT
>TRBJ2-7|17|TRBV5-6|TRBD1|NA
CASSLAHAGGSSYEQYF
TGTGCCAGCAGCTTGGCCCATGCAGGGGGTTCCTCCTACGAGCAGTACTTC
>TRBJ1-4|14|TRBV18|TRBD1|NA
CASDSDRGGEKLFF
TGTGCCAGCGACTCGGACAGGGGCGGTGAAAAACTGTTTTTT